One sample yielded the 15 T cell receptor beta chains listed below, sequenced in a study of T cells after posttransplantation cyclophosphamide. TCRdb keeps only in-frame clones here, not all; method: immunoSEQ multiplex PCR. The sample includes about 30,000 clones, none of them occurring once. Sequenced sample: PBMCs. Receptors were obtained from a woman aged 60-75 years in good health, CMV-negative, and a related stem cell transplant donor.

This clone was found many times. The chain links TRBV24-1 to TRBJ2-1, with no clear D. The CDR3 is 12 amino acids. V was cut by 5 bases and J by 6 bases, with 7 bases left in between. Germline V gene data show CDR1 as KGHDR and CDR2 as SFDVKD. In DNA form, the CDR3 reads TGTGCCACCAGTGCCCCGGGCAATGAGCAGTTCTTC. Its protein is CATSAPGNEQFF.

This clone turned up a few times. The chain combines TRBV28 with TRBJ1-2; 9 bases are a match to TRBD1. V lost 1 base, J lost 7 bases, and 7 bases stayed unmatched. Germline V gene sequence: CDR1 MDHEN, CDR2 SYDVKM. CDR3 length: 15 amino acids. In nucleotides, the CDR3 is TGTGCCAGCAGTTTATCAACAGGGGGCGCCAGTGGCTACACCTTC. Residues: CASSLSTGGASGYTF.

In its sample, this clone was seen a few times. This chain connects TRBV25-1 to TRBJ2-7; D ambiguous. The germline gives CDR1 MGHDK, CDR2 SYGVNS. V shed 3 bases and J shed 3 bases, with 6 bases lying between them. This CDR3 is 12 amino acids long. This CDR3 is CASSDSSYEQYF. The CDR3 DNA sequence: TGTGCCAGCAGTGATTCTAGCTACGAGCAGTACTTC.

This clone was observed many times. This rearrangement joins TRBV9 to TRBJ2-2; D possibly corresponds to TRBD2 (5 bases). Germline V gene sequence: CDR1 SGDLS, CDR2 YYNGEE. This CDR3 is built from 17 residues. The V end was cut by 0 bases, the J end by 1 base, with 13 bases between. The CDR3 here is CASSVVGDFKNTGELFF. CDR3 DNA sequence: TGTGCCAGCAGCGTAGTCGGGGATTTCAAGAACACCGGGGAGCTGTTTTTT.

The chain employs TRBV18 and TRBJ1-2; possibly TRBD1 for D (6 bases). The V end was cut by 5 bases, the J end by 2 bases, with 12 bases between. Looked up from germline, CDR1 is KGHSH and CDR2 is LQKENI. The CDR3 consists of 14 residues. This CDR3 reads CASSWETGNYGYTF. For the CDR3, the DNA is TGTGCCAGCTCATGGGAAACAGGGAACTATGGCTACACCTTC. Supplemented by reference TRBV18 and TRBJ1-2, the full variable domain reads NAGVMQNPRHLVRRRGQEARLRCSPMKGHSHVYWYRQLPEEGLKFMVYLQKENIIDESGMPKERFSAEFPKEGPSILRIQQVVRGDSAAYFCASSWETGNYGYTFGSGTRLTVV.

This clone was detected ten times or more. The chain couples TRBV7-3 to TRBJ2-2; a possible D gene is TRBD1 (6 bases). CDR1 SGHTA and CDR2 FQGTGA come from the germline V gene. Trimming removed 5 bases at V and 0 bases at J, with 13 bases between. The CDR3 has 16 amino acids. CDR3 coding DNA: TGTGCCAGCAGCCTGATGGGGACATCGAACACCGGGGAGCTGTTTTTT. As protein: CASSLMGTSNTGELFF.

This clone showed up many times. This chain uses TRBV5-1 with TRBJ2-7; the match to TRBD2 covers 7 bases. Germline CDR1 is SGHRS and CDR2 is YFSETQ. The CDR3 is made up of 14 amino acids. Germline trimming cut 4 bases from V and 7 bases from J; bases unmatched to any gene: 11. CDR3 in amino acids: CASSPGGGSREQYF. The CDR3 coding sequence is TGCGCCAGCAGCCCCGGAGGCGGGAGTAGGGAGCAGTACTTC.

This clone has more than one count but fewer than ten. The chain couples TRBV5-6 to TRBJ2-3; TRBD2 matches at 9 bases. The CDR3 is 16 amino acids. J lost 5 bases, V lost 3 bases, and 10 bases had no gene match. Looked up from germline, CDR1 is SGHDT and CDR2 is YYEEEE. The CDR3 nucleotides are TGTGCCAGCAGCTCGTCGCAGCGGGGGGCGGTAGATACGCAGTATTTT. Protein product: CASSSSQRGAVDTQYF.

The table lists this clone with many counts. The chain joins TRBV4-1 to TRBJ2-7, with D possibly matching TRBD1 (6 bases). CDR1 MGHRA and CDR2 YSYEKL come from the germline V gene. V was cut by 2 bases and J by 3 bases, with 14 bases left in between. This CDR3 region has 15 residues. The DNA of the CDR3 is TGCGCCAGCAGCCAATTACAGGGAAGGGGCTACGAGCAGTACTTC. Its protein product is CASSQLQGRGYEQYF.

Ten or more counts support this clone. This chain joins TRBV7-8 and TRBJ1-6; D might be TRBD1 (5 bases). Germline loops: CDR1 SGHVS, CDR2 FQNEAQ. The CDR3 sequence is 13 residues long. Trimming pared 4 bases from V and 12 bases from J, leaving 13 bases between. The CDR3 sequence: CASSSSPQVPLHF. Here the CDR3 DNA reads TGTGCCAGCAGCTCAAGTCCACAGGTACCCCTCCACTTT.

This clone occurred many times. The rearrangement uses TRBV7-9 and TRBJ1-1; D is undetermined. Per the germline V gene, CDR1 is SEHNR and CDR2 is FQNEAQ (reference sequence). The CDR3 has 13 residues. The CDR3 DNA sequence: TGTGCTACCTTCCGGGGTTCCGGCACTGAAGCTTTCTTT. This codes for CATFRGSGTEAFF.

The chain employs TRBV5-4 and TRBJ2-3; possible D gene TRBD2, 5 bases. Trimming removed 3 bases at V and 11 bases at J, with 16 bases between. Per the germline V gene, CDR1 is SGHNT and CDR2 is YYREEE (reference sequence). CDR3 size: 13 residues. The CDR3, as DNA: TGTGCCAGCAGCTCCGAGACGGGGAGTAGGCAGTATTTT. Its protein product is CASSSETGSRQYF.

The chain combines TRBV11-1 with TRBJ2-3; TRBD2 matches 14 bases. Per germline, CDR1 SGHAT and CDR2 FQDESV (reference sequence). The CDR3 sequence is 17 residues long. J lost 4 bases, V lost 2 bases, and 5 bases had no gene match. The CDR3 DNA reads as TGTGCCAGCAGCTTATGGGCGACTAGCGGGGGGGCAGATACGCAGTATTTT. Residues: CASSLWATSGGADTQYF.

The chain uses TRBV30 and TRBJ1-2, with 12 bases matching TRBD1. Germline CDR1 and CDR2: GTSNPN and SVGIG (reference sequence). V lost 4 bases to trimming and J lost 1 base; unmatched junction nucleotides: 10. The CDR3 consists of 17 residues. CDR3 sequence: CAWTLRGTGGFNYGYTF. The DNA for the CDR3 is TGTGCCTGGACCCTACGGGGGACAGGGGGCTTTAACTATGGCTACACCTTC.

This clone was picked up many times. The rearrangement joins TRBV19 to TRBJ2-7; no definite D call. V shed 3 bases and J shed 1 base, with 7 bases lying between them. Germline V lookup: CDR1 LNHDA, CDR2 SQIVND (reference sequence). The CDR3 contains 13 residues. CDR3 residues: CASSIQSSYEQYF. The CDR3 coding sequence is TGTGCCAGTAGTATTCAGAGTTCCTACGAGCAGTACTTC.